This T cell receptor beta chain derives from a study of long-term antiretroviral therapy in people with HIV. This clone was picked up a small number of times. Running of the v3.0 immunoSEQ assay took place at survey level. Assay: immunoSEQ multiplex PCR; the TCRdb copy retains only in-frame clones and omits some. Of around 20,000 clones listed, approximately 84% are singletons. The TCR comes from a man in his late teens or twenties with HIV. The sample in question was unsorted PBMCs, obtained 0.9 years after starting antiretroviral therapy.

The CDR3: CASSFAGNEQYF. As DNA, the CDR3 is TGTGCCAGCAGCTTCGCAGGGAACGAGCAGTACTTC. The chain uses TRBV7-9 and TRBJ2-7, with D possibly TRBD1 on 5 matching bases. Germline V gene sequence: CDR1 SEHNR, CDR2 FQNEAQ (reference sequence). V lost 3 bases and J lost 5, with 8 bases in between. The CDR3 is 12 residues long.